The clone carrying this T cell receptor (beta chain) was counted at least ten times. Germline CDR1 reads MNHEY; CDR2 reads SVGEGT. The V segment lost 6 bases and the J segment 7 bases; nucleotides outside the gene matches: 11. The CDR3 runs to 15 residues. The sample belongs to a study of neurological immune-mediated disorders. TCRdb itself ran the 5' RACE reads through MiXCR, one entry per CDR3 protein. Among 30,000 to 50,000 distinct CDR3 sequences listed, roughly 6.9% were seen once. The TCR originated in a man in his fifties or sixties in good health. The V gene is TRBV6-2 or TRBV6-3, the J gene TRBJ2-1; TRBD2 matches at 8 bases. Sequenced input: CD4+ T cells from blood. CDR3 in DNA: TGTGCCAGCAGGCCCTGGGCTAGCGGGTTTAATGAGCAGTTCTTC. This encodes CASRPWASGFNEQFF.